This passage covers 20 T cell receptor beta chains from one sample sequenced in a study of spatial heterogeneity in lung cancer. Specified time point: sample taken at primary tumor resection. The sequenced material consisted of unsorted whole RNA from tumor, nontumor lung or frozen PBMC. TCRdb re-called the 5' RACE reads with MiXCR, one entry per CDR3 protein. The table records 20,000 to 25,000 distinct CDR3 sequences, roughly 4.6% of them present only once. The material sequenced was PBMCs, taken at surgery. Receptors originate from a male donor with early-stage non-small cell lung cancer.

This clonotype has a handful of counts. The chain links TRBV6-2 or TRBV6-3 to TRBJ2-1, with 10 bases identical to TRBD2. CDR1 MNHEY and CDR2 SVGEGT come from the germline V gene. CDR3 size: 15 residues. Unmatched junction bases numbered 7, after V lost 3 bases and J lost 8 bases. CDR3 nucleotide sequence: TGTGCCAGCAGTTATCCCCGGACTAGCGGCGATGAGCAGTTCTTC. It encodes CASSYPRTSGDEQFF.

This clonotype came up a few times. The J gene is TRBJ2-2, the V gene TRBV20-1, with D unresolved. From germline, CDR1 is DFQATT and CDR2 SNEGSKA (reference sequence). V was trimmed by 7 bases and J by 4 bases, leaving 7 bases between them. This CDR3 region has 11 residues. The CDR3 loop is CSVELTGELFF. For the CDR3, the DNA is TGCAGTGTGGAGCTCACCGGGGAGCTGTTTTTT.

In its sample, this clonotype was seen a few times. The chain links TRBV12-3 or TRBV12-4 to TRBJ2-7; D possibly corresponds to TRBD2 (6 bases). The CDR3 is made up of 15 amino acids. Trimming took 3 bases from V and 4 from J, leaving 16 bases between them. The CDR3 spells CASSFGVEGRYEQYF. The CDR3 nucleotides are TGTGCCAGCAGTTTTGGCGTGGAGGGCCGGTACGAGCAGTACTTC.

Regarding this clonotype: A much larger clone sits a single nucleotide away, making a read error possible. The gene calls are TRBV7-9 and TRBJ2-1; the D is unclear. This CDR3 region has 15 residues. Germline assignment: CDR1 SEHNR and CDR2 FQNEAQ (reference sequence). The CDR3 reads CASSLEGSGYSEQFF. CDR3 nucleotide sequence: TGTGCCAGCAGCTTAGAGGGATCTGGGTACAGTGAGCAGTTCTTC.

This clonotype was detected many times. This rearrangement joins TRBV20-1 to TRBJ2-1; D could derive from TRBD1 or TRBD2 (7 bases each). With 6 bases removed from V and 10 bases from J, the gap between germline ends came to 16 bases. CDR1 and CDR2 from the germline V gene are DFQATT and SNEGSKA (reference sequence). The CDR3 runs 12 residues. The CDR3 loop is CSAQGQRGEQFF. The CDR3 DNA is TGCAGTGCCCAGGGACAGCGGGGCGAGCAGTTCTTC.

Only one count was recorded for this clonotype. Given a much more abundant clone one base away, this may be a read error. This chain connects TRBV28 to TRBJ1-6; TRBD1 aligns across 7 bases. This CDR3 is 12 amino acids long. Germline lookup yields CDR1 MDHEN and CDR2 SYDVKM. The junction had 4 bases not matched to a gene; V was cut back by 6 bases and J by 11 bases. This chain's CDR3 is CASRTGNTPLHF. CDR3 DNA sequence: TGTGCCAGCAGGACAGGGAATACACCCCTCCACTTT.

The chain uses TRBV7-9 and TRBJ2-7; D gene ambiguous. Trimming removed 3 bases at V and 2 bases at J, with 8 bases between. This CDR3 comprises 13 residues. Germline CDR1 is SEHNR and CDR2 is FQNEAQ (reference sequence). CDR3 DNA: TGTGCCAGCAGCTTGAAGGCGACCTACGAGCAGTACTTC. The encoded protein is CASSLKATYEQYF.

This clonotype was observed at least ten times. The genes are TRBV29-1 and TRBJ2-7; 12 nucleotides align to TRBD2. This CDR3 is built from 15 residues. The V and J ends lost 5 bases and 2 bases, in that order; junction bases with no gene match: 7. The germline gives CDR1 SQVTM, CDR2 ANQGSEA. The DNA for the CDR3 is TGCAGCGTTAGCGGACTAGCGGGACCCACCTACGAGCAGTACTTC. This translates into CSVSGLAGPTYEQYF.

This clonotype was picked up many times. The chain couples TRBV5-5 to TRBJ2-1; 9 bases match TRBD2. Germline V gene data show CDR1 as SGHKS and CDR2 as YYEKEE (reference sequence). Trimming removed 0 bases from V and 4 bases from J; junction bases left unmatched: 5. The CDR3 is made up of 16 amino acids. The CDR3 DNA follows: TGTGCCAGCAGCTTGGTGGTTCTAGCGGGGTACAATGAGCAGTTCTTC. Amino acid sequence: CASSLVVLAGYNEQFF.

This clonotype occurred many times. The CDR3 nucleotides read TGTGCCAGCAGCCGGACTAATGGGGGGCAGTTCTTC. Residues: CASSRTNGGQFF. The V call is TRBV3-1, the J call TRBJ2-1; possibly TRBD2 for D (6 bases). Germline V gives CDR1 LGHDT, CDR2 YNNKEL (reference sequence). Trimming removed 4 bases from V and 12 bases from J, with 13 bases in between. The CDR3 covers 12 residues.

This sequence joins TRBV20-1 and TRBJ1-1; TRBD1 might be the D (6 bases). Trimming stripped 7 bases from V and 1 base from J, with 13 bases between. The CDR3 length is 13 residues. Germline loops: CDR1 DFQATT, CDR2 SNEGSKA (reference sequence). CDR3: CSVAGHSNTEAFF. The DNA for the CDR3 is TGCAGTGTTGCGGGACACTCGAACACTGAAGCTTTCTTT.

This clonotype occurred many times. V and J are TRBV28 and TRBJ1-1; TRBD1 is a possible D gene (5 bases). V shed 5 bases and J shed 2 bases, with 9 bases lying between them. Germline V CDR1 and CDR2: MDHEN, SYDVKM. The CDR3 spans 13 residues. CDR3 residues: CASSLQGNTEAFF. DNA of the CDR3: TGTGCCAGCAGTCTCCAGGGTAACACTGAAGCTTTCTTT.

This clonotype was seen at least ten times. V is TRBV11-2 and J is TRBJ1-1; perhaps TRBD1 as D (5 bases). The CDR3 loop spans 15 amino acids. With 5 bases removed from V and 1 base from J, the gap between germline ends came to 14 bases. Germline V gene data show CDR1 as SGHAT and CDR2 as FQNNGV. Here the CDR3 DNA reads TGTGCCAGCAGCCCGAGGACACCCGAGAACACTGAAGCTTTCTTT. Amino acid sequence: CASSPRTPENTEAFF.

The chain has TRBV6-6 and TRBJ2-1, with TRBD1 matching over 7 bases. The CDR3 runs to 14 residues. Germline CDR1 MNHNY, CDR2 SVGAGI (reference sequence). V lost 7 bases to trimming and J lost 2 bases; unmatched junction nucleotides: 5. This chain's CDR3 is CASTRQGPYNEQFF. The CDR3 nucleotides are TGTGCCAGCACTCGACAGGGACCCTACAATGAGCAGTTCTTC.

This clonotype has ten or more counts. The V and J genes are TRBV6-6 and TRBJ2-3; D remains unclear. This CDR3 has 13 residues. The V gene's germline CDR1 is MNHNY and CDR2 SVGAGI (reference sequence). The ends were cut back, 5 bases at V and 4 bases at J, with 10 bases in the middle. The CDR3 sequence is CASSNLGSDTQYF. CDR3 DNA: TGTGCCAGCAGTAACTTGGGGTCAGATACGCAGTATTTT.

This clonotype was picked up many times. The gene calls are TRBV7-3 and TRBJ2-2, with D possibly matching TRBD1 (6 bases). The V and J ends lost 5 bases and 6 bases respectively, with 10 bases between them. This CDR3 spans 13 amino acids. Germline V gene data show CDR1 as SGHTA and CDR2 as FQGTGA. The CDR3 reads CASSQGQPGELFF. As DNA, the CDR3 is TGTGCCAGCAGCCAGGGGCAACCCGGGGAGCTGTTTTTT.

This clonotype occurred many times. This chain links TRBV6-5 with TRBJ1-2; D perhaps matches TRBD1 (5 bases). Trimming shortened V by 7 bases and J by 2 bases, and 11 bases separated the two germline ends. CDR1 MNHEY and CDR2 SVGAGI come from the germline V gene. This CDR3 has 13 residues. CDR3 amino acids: CASKGITNYGYTF. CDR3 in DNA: TGTGCCAGCAAGGGGATCACCAACTATGGCTACACCTTC.

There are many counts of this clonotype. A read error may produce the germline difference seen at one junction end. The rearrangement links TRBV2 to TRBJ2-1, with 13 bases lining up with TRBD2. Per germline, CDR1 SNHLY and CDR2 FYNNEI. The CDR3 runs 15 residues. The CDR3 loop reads CASSAGTSGTPRRLF. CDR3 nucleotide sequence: TGTGCCAGCAGTGCAGGGACTAGCGGGACCCCCAGGCGGCTCTTC.

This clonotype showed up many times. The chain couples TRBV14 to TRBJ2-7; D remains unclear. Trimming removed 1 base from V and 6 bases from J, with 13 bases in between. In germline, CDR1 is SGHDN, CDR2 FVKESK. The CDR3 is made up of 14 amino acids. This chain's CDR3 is CASSQGASHLEQYF. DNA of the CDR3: TGTGCCAGCAGCCAAGGGGCATCCCATCTCGAGCAGTACTTC.

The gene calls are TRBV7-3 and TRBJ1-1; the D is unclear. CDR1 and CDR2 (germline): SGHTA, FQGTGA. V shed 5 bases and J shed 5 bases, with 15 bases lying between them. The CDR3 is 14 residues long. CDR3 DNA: TGTGCCAGCAGCCCAACGGGGTCTGGGACTGAAGCTTTCTTT. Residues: CASSPTGSGTEAFF.